The 8 T cell receptor beta chains below come from one sample, sequenced in a study of blood T cell repertoires in COVID-19. Profiled with immunoSEQ multiplex PCR; TCRdb holds only in-frame clones, not every one. Of 260,000 or so clones listed, approximately 89% are singletons. Material: PBMCs or T cells enriched from blood (not recorded which). The receptor source for this set is a woman aged 40 to 49 with acute COVID-19.

The chain joins TRBV29-1 to TRBJ1-2, with D maybe TRBD1 (5 bases). Germline CDR1 reads SQVTM; CDR2 reads ANQGSEA. The CDR3 runs to 11 residues. The ends were cut back, 6 bases at V and 5 bases at J, with 10 bases in the middle. The CDR3 DNA reads TGCAGCGTCGATTCAGGGTATGGCTACACCTTC. Amino acid sequence: CSVDSGYGYTF.

The CDR3 sequence is CASSQEPMKETQYF. As DNA, the CDR3 is TGTGCCAGCAGCCAAGAGCCTATGAAAGAGACCCAGTACTTC. This chain joins TRBV3-1 (or the pseudogene TRBV3-2) and TRBJ2-5; D uncertain. With 0 bases removed from V and 3 bases from J, the gap between germline ends came to 8 bases. Per the germline V gene, CDR1 is LGHDT and CDR2 is YNNKEL (reference sequence). The CDR3 totals 14 residues.

The V call is TRBV4-1, the J call TRBJ1-5; 8 bases align to TRBD1. Germline V CDR1 and CDR2: MGHRA, YSYEKL. This CDR3 has 15 amino acids. V shed 2 bases and J 5 bases; nucleotides not matched to a gene: 5. This CDR3 reads CASSQPDRDYQPQHF. The DNA of the CDR3 is TGCGCCAGCAGCCAACCGGACAGGGATTATCAGCCCCAGCATTTT.

The chain is built from TRBV3-1 (or the pseudogene TRBV3-2) and TRBJ2-1, with 7 bases lining up with TRBD2. Germline V gives CDR1 LGHDT, CDR2 YNNKEL (reference sequence). This CDR3 region has 15 residues. J gave up 8 bases and V 4 bases, and 11 bases lay outside the gene matches. The CDR3 sequence is CASSRRGGKLYEQFF. The CDR3 nucleotides are TGTGCCAGCAGCCGAAGGGGAGGGAAGCTCTATGAGCAGTTCTTC.

The chain recombines TRBV28 with TRBJ2-7; no definite D call. The length of the CDR3 is 13 residues. The germline V gene has CDR1 MDHEN and CDR2 SYDVKM. Between the trimmed V and J ends, which lost 2 bases and 1 base, there was a span of 6 bases. CDR3 loop: CASSLSISYEQYF. CDR3 coding DNA: TGTGCCAGCAGTTTAAGCATTTCCTACGAGCAGTACTTC.

This sequence joins TRBV19 and TRBJ2-6, with D unresolved. This CDR3 is built from 17 residues. Germline CDR1 reads LNHDA; CDR2 reads SQIVND (reference sequence). Trimming removed 5 bases at V and 4 bases at J, with 18 bases between. In nucleotides, the CDR3 is TGTGCCAGTAGTTCAGCGACCGCCGTCTCGGGGGCCAACGTCCTGACTTTC. Its translation is CASSSATAVSGANVLTF. Full variable domain (rest looked up from reference TRBV19 and TRBJ2-6): DGGITQSPKYLFRKEGQNVTLSCEQNLNHDAMYWYRQDPGQGLRLIYYSQIVNDFQKGDIAEGYSVSREKKESFPLTVTSAQKNPTAFYLCASSSATAVSGANVLTFGAGSRLTVL.

This clone has more than one count but fewer than ten. The genes are TRBV5-5 and TRBJ1-3; the D is unclear. This CDR3 contains 12 residues. CDR1 is SGHKS and CDR2 is YYEKEE in the germline V gene (reference sequence). Trimming took off 4 bases at V and 4 bases at J, with 6 bases between the two ends. In DNA, the CDR3 is TGTGCCAGCAGCGTCGAGGGAAACACCATATATTTT. This codes for CASSVEGNTIYF.

The chain couples TRBV28 to TRBJ1-2; TRBD1 is a possible D gene (6 bases). V dropped 8 bases and J dropped 5 bases, with 15 bases sitting between them. CDR1 is MDHEN and CDR2 is SYDVKM in the germline V gene. This CDR3 spans 13 amino acids. CDR3 protein: CASFKGVGYGYTF. The DNA for the CDR3 is TGTGCCAGCTTTAAGGGGGTCGGATATGGCTACACCTTC.